Reported below is one T cell receptor (beta chain). The sample comes from a study of shared clonotypes between healthy human individuals. V lost 3 bases to trimming and J lost 4 bases, with 7 bases between them. CDR1 is LNHDA and CDR2 is SQIVND in the germline V gene (reference sequence). The CDR3 is 13 residues long. Using immunoSEQ multiplex PCR, the repertoire was profiled, and TCRdb retains in-frame clones only, with some absent. The sample has a few million clones; over 85% are singletons. Sequencing used naive CD4+ T cells from PBMCs. Regarding subset: CD45RA+ positively selected. The rearrangement uses TRBV19 and TRBJ1-5; D unclear. This receptor was taken from a man aged 18 to 35 in good health. Some clones in this sample may be carry-over from other donors' samples. Here the CDR3 reads CASSMGRNQPQHF. The DNA of the CDR3 is TGTGCCAGTAGTATGGGGAGGAATCAGCCCCAGCATTTT.